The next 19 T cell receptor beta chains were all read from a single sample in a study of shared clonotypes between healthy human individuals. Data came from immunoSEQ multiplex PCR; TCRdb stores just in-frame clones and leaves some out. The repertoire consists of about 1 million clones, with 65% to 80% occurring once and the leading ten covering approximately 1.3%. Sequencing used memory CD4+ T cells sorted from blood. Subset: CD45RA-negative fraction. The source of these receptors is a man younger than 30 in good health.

The CDR3 protein is CASSPAKTGGEGYTF. In nucleotides, the CDR3 is TGTGCCAGCAGCCCAGCAAAGACAGGGGGGGAAGGCTACACCTTC. The gene calls are TRBV14 and TRBJ1-2, with 9 bases matching TRBD1. Germline trimming cut 4 bases from V and 8 bases from J; bases unmatched to any gene: 11. Germline V gives CDR1 SGHDN, CDR2 FVKESK. This CDR3 has 15 amino acids.

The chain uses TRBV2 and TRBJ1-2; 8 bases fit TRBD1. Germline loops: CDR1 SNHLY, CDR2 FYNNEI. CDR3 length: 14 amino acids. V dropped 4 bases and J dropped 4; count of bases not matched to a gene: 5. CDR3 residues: CASSGQGAVYGYTF. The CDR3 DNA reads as TGTGCCAGCAGTGGGCAGGGGGCTGTCTATGGCTACACCTTC.

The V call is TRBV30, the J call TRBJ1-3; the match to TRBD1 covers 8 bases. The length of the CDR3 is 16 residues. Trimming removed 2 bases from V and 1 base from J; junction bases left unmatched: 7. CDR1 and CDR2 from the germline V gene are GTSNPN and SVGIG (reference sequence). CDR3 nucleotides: TGTGCCTGGAGTTACAGGGGGGGGATGTCTGGAAACACCATATATTTT. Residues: CAWSYRGGMSGNTIYF.

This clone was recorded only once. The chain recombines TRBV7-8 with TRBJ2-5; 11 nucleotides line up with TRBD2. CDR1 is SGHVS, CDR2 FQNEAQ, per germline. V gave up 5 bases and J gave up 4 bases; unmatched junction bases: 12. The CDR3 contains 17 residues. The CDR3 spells CASSTRVLAGGGETQYF. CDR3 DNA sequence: TGTGCCAGCAGCACCCGAGTCCTAGCGGGGGGCGGAGAGACCCAGTACTTC.

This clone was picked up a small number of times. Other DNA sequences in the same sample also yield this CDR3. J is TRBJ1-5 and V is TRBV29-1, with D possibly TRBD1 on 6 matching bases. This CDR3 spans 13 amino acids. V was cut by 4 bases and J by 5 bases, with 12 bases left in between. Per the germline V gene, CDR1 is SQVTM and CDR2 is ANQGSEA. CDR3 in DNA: TGCAGCGTTGGGGGCAGGGGCGATCAGCCCCAGCATTTT. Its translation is CSVGGRGDQPQHF.

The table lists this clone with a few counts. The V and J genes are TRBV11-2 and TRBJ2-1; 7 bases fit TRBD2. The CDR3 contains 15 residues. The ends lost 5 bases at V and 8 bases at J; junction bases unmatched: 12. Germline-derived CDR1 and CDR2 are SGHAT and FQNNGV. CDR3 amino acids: CASSPRMREWYEQFF. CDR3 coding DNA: TGTGCCAGCAGCCCGCGAATGCGGGAGTGGTATGAGCAGTTCTTC.

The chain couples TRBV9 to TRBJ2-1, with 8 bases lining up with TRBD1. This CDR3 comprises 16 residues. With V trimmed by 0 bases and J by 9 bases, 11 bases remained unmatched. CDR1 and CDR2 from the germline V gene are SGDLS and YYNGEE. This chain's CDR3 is CASSVGLQGVDSEQFF. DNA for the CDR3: TGTGCCAGCAGCGTAGGGCTACAGGGGGTAGACAGTGAGCAGTTCTTC.

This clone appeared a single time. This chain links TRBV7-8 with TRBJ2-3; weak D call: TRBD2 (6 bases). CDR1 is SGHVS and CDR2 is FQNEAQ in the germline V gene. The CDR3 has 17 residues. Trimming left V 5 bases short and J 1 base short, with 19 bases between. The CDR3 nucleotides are TGTGCCAGCAGCCTAAACACCCGGGGAGGCGGCACAGATACGCAGTATTTT. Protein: CASSLNTRGGGTDTQYF.

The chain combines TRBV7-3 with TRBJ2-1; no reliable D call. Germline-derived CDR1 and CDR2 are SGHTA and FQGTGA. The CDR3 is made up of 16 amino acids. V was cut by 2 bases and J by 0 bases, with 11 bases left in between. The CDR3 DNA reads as TGTGCCAGCAGCTTATACGGTGGGGTCTCCTACAATGAGCAGTTCTTC. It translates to CASSLYGGVSYNEQFF.

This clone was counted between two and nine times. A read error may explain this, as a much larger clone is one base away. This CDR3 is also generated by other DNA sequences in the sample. CDR3 amino acids: CASSSGQGARETQYF. CDR3 nucleotides: TGTGCCAGCAGTTCTGGACAGGGGGCGCGGGAGACCCAGTACTTC. The rearrangement uses TRBV27 and TRBJ2-5, with 11 bases aligning to TRBD1. The CDR3 spans 15 residues. CDR1 MNHEY and CDR2 SMNVEV come from the germline V gene (reference sequence). The V segment lost 4 bases and the J segment 5 bases; nucleotides outside the gene matches: 6.

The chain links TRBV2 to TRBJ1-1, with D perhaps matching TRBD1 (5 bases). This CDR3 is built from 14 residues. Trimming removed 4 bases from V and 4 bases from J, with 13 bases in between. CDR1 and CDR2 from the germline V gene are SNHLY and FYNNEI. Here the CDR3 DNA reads TGTGCCAGCAGTGGATGGGGGGGTGGCACTGAAGCTTTCTTT. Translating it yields CASSGWGGGTEAFF.

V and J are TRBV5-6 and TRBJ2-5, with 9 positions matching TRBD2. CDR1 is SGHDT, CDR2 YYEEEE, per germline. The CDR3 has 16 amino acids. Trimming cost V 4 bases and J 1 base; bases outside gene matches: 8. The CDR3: CASSRRASGIQETQYF. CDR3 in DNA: TGTGCCAGCAGCAGGCGGGCTAGCGGGATCCAAGAGACCCAGTACTTC.

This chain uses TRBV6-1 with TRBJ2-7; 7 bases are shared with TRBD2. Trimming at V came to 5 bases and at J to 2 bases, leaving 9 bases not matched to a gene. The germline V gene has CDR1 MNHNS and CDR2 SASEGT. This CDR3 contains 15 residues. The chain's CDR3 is CASSSVRAGTYEQYF. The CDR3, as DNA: TGTGCCAGCAGTTCTGTTCGAGCGGGGACCTACGAGCAGTACTTC.

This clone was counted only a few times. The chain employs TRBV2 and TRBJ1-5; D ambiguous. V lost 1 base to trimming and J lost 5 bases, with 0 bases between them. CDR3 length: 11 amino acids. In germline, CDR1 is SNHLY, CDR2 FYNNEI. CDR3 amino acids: CASSEDQPQHF. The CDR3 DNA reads TGTGCCAGCAGTGAAGATCAGCCCCAGCATTTT.

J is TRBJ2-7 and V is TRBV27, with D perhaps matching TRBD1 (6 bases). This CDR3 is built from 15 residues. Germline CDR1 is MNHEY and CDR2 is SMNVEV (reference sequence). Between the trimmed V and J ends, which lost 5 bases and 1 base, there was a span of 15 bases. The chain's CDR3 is CASSGHGTPSYEQYF. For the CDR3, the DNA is TGTGCCAGCAGTGGGCACGGGACACCTTCCTACGAGCAGTACTTC.

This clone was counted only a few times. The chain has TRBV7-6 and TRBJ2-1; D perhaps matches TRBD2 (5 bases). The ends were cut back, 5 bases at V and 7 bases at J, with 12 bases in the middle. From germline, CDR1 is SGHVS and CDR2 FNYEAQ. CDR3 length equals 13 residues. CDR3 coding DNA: TGTGCCAGCAGCCCTCTAGCTATAAATGAGCAGTTCTTC. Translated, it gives CASSPLAINEQFF.

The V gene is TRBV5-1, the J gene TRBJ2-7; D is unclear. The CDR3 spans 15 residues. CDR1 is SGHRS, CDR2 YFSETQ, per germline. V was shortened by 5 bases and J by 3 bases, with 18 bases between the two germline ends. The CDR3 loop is CASSWSPSSNYEQYF. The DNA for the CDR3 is TGCGCCAGCAGTTGGTCCCCCTCGAGTAACTACGAGCAGTACTTC.

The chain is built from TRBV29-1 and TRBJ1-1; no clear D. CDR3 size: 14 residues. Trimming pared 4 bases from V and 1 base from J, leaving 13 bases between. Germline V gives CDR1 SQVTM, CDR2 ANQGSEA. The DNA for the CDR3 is TGCAGCGTTGGAGTTTCAGCCACGAACACTGAAGCTTTCTTT. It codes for CSVGVSATNTEAFF.

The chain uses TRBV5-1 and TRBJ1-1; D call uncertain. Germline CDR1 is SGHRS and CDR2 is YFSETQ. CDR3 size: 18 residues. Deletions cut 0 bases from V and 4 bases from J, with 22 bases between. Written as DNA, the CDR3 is TGCGCCAGCAGCTTGGACGGCCGCGGTACCCGAGTCGGCACTGAAGCTTTCTTT. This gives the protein CASSLDGRGTRVGTEAFF.